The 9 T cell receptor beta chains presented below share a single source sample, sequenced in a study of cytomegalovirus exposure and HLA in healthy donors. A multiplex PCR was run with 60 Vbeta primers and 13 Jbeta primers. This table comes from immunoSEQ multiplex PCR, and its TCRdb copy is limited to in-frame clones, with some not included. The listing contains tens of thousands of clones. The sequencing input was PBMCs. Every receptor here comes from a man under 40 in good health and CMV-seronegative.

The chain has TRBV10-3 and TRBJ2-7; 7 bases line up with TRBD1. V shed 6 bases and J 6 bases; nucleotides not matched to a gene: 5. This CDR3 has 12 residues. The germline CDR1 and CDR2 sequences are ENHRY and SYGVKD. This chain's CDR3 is CAISEGQFEQYF. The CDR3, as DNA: TGTGCCATCAGCGAGGGACAGTTCGAGCAGTACTTC.

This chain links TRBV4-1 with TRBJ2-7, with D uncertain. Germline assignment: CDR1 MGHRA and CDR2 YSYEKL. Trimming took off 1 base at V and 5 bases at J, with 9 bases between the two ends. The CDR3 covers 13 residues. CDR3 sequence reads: CASSQGVADEQYF. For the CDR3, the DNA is TGCGCCAGCAGCCAAGGGGTGGCGGACGAGCAGTACTTC.

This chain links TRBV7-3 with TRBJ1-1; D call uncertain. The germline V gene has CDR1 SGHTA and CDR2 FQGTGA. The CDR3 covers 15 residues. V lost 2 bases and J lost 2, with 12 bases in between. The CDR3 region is CASSLDGLGNTEAFF. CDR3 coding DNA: TGTGCCAGCAGCTTAGATGGCCTAGGTAACACTGAAGCTTTCTTT.

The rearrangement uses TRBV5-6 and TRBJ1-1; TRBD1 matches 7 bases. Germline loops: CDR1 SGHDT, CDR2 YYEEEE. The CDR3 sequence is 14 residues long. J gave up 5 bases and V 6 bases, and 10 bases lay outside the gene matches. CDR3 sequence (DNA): TGTGCCAGCATCTTATCAGGGGGGAGTACTGAAGCTTTCTTT. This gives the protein CASILSGGSTEAFF.

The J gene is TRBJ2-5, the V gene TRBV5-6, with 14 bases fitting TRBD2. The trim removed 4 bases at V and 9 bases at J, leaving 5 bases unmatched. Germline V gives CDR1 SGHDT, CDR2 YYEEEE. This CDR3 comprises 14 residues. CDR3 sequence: CASSPGTSGGSQYF. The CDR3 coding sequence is TGTGCCAGCAGCCCCGGGACTAGCGGGGGCTCCCAGTACTTC.

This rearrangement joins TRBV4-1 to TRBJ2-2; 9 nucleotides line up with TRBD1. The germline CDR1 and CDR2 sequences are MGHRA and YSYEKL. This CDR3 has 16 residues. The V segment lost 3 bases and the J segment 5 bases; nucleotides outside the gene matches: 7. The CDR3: CASSHFGTGPTGELFF. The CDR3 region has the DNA TGCGCCAGCAGCCACTTCGGGACAGGGCCGACCGGGGAGCTGTTTTTT.

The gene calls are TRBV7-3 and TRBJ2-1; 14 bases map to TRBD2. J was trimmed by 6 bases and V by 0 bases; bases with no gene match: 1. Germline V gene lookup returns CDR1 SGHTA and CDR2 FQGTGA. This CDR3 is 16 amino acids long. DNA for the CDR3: TGTGCCAGCAGCTTAACCGGACTAGCGGGGGGCAATGAGCAGTTCTTC. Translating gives CASSLTGLAGGNEQFF.

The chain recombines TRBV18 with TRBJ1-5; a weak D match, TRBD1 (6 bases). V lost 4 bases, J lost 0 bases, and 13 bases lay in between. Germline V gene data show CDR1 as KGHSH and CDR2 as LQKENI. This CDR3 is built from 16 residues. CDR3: CASSRLAGDSNQPQHF. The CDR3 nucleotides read TGTGCCAGCTCACGCTTGGCAGGGGATAGCAATCAGCCCCAGCATTTT.

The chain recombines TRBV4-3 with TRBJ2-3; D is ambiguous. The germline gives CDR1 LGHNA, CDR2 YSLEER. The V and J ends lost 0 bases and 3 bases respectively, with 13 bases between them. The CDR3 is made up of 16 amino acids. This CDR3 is CASSQDLAPLTDTQYF. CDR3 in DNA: TGCGCCAGCAGCCAAGATTTAGCCCCTCTGACAGATACGCAGTATTTT.